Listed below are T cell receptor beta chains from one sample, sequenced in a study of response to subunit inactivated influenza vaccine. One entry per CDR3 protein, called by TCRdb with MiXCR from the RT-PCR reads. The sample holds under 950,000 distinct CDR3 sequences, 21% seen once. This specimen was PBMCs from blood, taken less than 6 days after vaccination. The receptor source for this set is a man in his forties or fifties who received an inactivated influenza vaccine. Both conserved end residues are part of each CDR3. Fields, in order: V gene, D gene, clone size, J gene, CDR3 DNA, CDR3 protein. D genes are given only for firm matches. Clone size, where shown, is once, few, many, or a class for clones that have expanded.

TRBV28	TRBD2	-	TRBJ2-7	TGTGCCAGCAGTTTAGGGTCTAGCGGGAGTCTGTACTTC	CASSLGSSGSLYF
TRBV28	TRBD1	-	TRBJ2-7	TGTGCCAGCAGTTTTTCCGACAGGGCTGACGAGCAGTACTTC	CASSFSDRADEQYF
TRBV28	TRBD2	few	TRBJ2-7	TGTGCCAGCAGTTTGATAGGGAGGGGATCCTACGAGCAGTACTTC	CASSLIGRGSYEQYF
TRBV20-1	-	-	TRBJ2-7	TGCAGTGCCCTTATCCAGGACAGCCCCACCTACGAGCAGTACTTC	CSALIQDSPTYEQYF
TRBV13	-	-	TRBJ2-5	TGTGCCAGCAGCTTAGTCGGCCGCCCCGGGACCCAGTACTTC	CASSLVGRPGTQYF
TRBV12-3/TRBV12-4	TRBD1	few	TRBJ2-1	TGTGCCAGCGGAGAACCCGGGACAGGGAGGGAATATGAGCAGTTCTTC	CASGEPGTGREYEQFF
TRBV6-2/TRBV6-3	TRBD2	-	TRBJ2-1	TGTGCCAGCAGAGGGACTAGTCTCAATGAGCAGTTCTTC	CASRGTSLNEQFF
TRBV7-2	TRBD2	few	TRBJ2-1	TGTGCCAGCAGCTTCCTCCTTGCGGGGGGCCGTCAACTCTTC	CASSFLLAGGRQLF
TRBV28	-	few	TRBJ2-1	TGTGCCAGCAAAGCCCAGGGGTACAATGAGCAGTTCTTC	CASKAQGYNEQFF
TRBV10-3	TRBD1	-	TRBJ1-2	TGTGCCATCAGCCTTGGACAGGGTCTAGCTAACTATGGCTACACCTTC	CAISLGQGLANYGYTF
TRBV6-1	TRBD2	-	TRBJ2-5	TGTGCCAGCACCAGGACTAGCATAGAGACCCAGTACTTC	CASTRTSIETQYF
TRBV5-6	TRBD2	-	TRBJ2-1	TGTGCCAGCAGAGTAGCGGGGGGGAGCTCCTACAATGAGCAGTTCTTC	CASRVAGGSSYNEQFF
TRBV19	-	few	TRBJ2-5	TGTGCCAGTAGTACAAGGAGGGAAGTGGGGACCCAGTACTTC	CASSTRREVGTQYF
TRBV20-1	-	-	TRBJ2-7	TGCAGTGCTTCTTCCCCGGACCGGGGAAGTACGTGGCAGTACTTC	CSASSPDRGSTWQYF
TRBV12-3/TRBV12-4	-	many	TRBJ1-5	TGTGCCAGCAGCTTTGATGGTAATCAGCCCCAGCATTTT	CASSFDGNQPQHF
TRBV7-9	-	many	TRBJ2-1	TGTGCCAGCAGCTTAGAAGTTGTAGCATTCTACAATGAGCAGTTCTTC	CASSLEVVAFYNEQFF
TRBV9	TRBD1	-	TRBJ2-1	TGTGCCAGCAGCGCTCGGGACAGGGCCGGTGAGCAGTTCTTC	CASSARDRAGEQFF
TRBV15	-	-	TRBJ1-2	TGTGCCACCTCCGGAGGTGCGGGCTATGGCTACACCTTC	CATSGGAGYGYTF
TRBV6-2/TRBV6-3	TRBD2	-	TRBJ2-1	TGTGCCAGCAGTTACTTACGACTCAATGGACTAGCGGTCTCCTACAATGAGCAGTTCTTC	CASSYLRLNGLAVSYNEQFF
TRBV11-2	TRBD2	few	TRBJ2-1	TGTGCCAGCAGCCCGGTAGCGGGGAAGCGAGGTGAGCAGTTCTTC	CASSPVAGKRGEQFF
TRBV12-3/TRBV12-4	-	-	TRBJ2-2	TGTGCCAGCAGTTTTAGGGCGCTTCGGGAGCTGTTTTTT	CASSFRALRELFF
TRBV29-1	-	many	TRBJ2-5	TGCAGCGTTGGGTTTCGAGAGACCCAGTACTTC	CSVGFRETQYF
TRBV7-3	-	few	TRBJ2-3	TGTGCCAGCGCTCTAGCCGATACGCAGTATTTT	CASALADTQYF
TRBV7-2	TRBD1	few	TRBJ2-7	TGTGCCAGCAGCTTAGGGGGACAGTCCTACGAGCAGTACTTC	CASSLGGQSYEQYF
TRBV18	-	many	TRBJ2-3	TGTGCCAGCTCACCATCGGCGTCGGGCCTACTAGATACGCAGTATTTT	CASSPSASGLLDTQYF
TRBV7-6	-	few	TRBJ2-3	TGTGCCAGTCAAACAGCCGGCGATACGCAGTATTTT	CASQTAGDTQYF
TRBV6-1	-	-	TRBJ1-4	TGTGCCAGCAGACCGGGACTCGGGGTCGAAAAACTGTTTTTT	CASRPGLGVEKLFF
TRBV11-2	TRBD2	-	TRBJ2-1	TGTGCCAGCAGCCCCTTACCGGGACTAGCGGGAGAGGGAAATGAGCAGTTCTTC	CASSPLPGLAGEGNEQFF
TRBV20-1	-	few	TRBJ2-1	TGCAGTGCTAGAGGGACAGCTTACAATGAGCAGTTCTTC	CSARGTAYNEQFF
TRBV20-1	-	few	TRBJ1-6	TGCAGTGCTCGGGTAGGGCCGGGGGGTGATTCACCCCTCCACTTT	CSARVGPGGDSPLHF
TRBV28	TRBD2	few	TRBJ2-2	TGTGCCAGTCTAGCGGGAGGGCGAACCGGGGAGCTGTTTTTT	CASLAGGRTGELFF
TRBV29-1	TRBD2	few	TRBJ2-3	TGCAGCGTCGGGGGGGGCAGCCGGACAGATACGCAGTATTTT	CSVGGGSRTDTQYF
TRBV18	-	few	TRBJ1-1	TGTGCCAGCTCACCACCGGGACAAGCTGAAGCTTTCTTT	CASSPPGQAEAFF
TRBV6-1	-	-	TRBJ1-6	TGTGCCAGCAGCCGCCCTGGGGGTCCCCCGGATTCACCCCTCCACTTT	CASSRPGGPPDSPLHF
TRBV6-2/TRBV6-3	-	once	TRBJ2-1	TGTGCCAGCAGTTATATCACTGTGGATGAGCAGTTCTTC	CASSYITVDEQFF
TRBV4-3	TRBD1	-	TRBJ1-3	TGCGCCAGCAGCCGAGGGACAGCTGGAAACACCATATATTTT	CASSRGTAGNTIYF
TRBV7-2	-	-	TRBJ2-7	TGTGCCAGCAGCTTCAGCCACCGTAAGGACTACGAGCAGTACTTC	CASSFSHRKDYEQYF
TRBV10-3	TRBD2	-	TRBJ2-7	TGTGCCATCAGCGACAAGACTAGCGGGGGAGGCGAGCAGTACTTC	CAISDKTSGGGEQYF
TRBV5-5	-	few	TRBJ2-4	TGTGCCAGCAGCTCGGACGGAGCCAAAAACATTCAGTACTTC	CASSSDGAKNIQYF
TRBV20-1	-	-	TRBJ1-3	TGCAGTGCTAGAGTATGGGGGTCTGGAAACACCATATATTTT	CSARVWGSGNTIYF
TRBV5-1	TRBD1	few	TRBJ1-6	TGCGCCAGCAGCTTGGCCGAGACAGGGTATTCACCCCTCCACTTT	CASSLAETGYSPLHF
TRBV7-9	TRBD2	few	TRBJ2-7	TGTGCCAGCAGCTCCATCCCGACTAGCGGGGGAGCCTACGAGCAGTACTTC	CASSSIPTSGGAYEQYF
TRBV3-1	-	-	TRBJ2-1	TGTGCCAGCAGCCAAGAACAGGGATGGCCTGAGCAGTTCTTC	CASSQEQGWPEQFF
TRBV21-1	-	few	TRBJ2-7	TGTGCCAGCAGCAGACCTAGCGGGCACGAGCAGTACTTC	CASSRPSGHEQYF
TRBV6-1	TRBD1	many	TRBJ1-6	TGTGCCAGCGCAAAGACAGGGATAATCGATTCACCCCTCCACTTT	CASAKTGIIDSPLHF
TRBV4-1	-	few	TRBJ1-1	TGCGCCAGCAGCCAAGATACGCAAAGGACTGAAGCTTTCTTT	CASSQDTQRTEAFF
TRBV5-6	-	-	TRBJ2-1	TGTGCCAGCAGCTTGCTCGTGGGAGCAGGGAATGAGCAGTTCTTC	CASSLLVGAGNEQFF
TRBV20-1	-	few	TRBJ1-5	TGCAGTGCTAGAGGGTCGGGGAATCAGCCCCAGCATTTT	CSARGSGNQPQHF
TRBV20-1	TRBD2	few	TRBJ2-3	TGCAGTGCTACCCGGGGGGGCACAGATACGCAGTATTTT	CSATRGGTDTQYF
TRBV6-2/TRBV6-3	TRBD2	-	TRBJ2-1	TGTGCCAGCAGTTACTCGAGTAGGGCTAGCGGGGCCAATGAGCAGTTCTTC	CASSYSSRASGANEQFF
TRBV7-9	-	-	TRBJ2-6	TGTGCCAGCAGCTATATAGCCTCTGGGGCCAACGTCCTGACTTTC	CASSYIASGANVLTF
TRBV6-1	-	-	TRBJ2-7	TGTGCCAGCAGTCAAACGTCAGGGGCCAGCTCCTACGAGCAGTACTTC	CASSQTSGASSYEQYF
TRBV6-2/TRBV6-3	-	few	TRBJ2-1	TGTGCCAGCAGGGACGGAAGCTCCTACAATGAGCAGTTCTTC	CASRDGSSYNEQFF
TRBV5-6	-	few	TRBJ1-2	TGTGCCAGCAGCCGAGGGGCAGAAAACTATGGCTACACCTTC	CASSRGAENYGYTF